This T cell receptor beta chain was documented in a study of blood T cell repertoires in COVID-19. Study-wide context: T cells, B-cell-depleted T cells, or PBMCs provided the cDNA or gDNA that served as material.

Per the authors' pipeline: Amplifying reference gene primers gave estimates of nucleated cell counts. The protocol was immunoSEQ multiplex PCR, while the TCRdb copy is restricted to in-frame clones and leaves out a portion. For V, J and clone size, that table is used; D and trimming come from the DNA. Found here are tens of thousands of clones, roughly nine tenths of them singletons; the top ten hold 0.4%. The CDR3 covers 16 residues. V lost 1 base, J lost 10 bases, and 17 bases lay in between. Germline CDR1 reads SGHTA; CDR2 reads FQGNSA. The chain employs TRBV7-2 and TRBJ1-6; weak D call: TRBD1 (6 bases). Sequenced material: peripheral blood. This TCR came from a human donor in a cohort sampled during active COVID-19. The DNA of the CDR3 is TGTGCCAGCAGCTTAGGAATTTTGCAGGGGACCTCACCCCTCCACTTT. It encodes CASSLGILQGTSPLHF.